This T cell receptor beta chain comes out of a study of T cells after yellow fever vaccination. Background on the study: Fractions of limited cellularity were prepared by means of SMART-Seq v4 Ultra Low Input.

TCRdb reanalysed the 5' RACE reads using MiXCR and keeps one entry per CDR3 protein. The data show roughly 320,000 distinct CDR3 sequences, approximately 12% seen once. This CDR3 region has 15 residues. J lost 4 bases, V lost 5 bases, and 5 bases had no gene match. In germline, CDR1 is SGHTA, CDR2 FQGNSA. The chain uses TRBV7-2 and TRBJ2-1; TRBD2 matches 10 bases. The starting material was CD4+ T cells sorted from PBMCs, obtained 45 days after the yellow fever booster vaccination. The TCR was taken from a man between 18 and 35 years old who received the YFV17D yellow fever vaccine. DNA of the CDR3: TGTGCCAGCAGCCTGGGGACTAGCGTGTACAATGAGCAGTTCTTC. Translated: CASSLGTSVYNEQFF.